This T cell receptor (beta chain) was retrieved from a study of cytomegalovirus exposure and HLA in healthy donors. Findings and caveats of the study: Indistinguishable V segments, including TRBV6-2 and TRBV6-3, were excluded. An analysis that came later showed most CMV-associated TCR beta chains appearing HLA-restricted. The only immune exposure information that was available was CMV serostatus.

CDR3 length: 13 residues. From germline, CDR1 is SNHLY and CDR2 FYNNEI. Trimming removed 3 bases from V and 5 bases from J, with 10 bases in between. This clone has just a few counts. Its antigen is currently unknown. PCR amplification relied on 60 Vbeta primers (plus 13 Jbeta primers). Some clones are missing from TCRdb's copy, which holds only in-frame ones; the method was immunoSEQ multiplex PCR. Among around 97,000 clones listed, 73% were seen once. The receptor comes from a man aged 35-49 years in good health and CMV-seronegative. Sequencing was performed on PBMCs. The chain links TRBV2 to TRBJ1-2; D not resolved. The CDR3 bases are TGTGCCAGCAGTGACACCCCGGGGTATGGCTACACCTTC. Amino acids: CASSDTPGYGYTF. Drawing the rest from reference TRBV2 and TRBJ1-2, the complete variable domain is EPEVTQTPSHQVTQMGQEVILRCVPISNHLYFYWYRQILGQKVEFLVSFYNNEISEKSEIFDDQFSVERPDGSNFTLKIRSTKLEDSAMYFCASSDTPGYGYTFGSGTRLTVV.